This paragraph covers one T cell receptor (beta chain) sequence. The antigen is not known. Surgical specimens yielded lamina propria lymphocytes, which were density-gradient separated and then sorted. Adults with ileal or ileocolonic Crohn's disease and an indication for resection were eligible. Data came from immunoSEQ multiplex PCR; TCRdb stores just in-frame clones and leaves some out. The sample records roughly 3,500 clones, 78% being singletons. The sample originates from a study of T cell repertoires in ileal Crohn's disease. Study context: Less than 45% were active smokers at surgery; median disease duration was about 7.5 years. Postoperative therapy was given to about half: fewer than 14 thiopurines, roughly 18 anti-TNF agents. Findings and caveats of the study: All patients with clonality above 26.8% had endoscopic recurrence.

Per germline, CDR1 MNHNY and CDR2 SVGAGI (reference sequence). The J segment lost 4 bases and the V segment lost 8 bases, leaving 10 bases of the junction unmatched. The CDR3 loop spans 15 amino acids. This sequence originates from an adult with Crohn's disease. The sequenced sample was CD4+ T cells sorted from the ileum. This chain connects TRBV6-6 to TRBJ2-1; TRBD2 agrees at 8 bases. CDR3 amino acids: CASGGGGRNYNEQFF. CDR3 DNA sequence: TGTGCCAGCGGGGGCGGCGGGAGGAATTACAATGAGCAGTTCTTC.